A single TCR beta chain is shown here with its context. This sample was taken from a study of shared clonotypes between healthy human individuals. TCRdb's copy holds only in-frame clones and misses some; the assay was immunoSEQ multiplex PCR. The sample lists about 1.1 million clones; around 77% were seen once. The CDR3 runs to 13 residues. CDR1 GTSNPN and CDR2 SVGIG come from the germline V gene (reference sequence). V was trimmed by 3 bases and J by 7 bases, leaving 10 bases between them. V and J are TRBV30 and TRBJ1-6, with no clear D. This clonotype was obtained from a man between 18 and 35 years old in good health. Some clones in this sample may be carry-over from other donors' samples. Sequenced sample: memory CD4+ T cells from PBMCs. The sample's subset: CD45RA-negative fraction. The CDR3 DNA sequence: TGTGCCTGGAGGGCAGAGGCGAATTCACCCCTCCACTTT. Protein: CAWRAEANSPLHF.